The 23 T cell receptor beta chains presented below share a single source sample, sequenced in a study of cytomegalovirus exposure and HLA in healthy donors. Primers for the PCR totalled 60 Vbeta and 13 Jbeta. Method: immunoSEQ multiplex PCR; TCRdb's copy keeps in-frame clones and lacks some. Its clone listing holds 75,000 to 95,000 clones. The sequencing sample was made of PBMCs. All receptors come from a girl aged 10-17 years in good health and CMV-seropositive.

J is TRBJ2-7 and V is TRBV6-5, with D tentatively TRBD1 (5 bases). The CDR3 runs 13 residues. From germline, CDR1 is MNHEY and CDR2 SVGAGI. Trimming removed 6 bases at V and 3 bases at J, with 12 bases between. The CDR3 here is CASSHRQHYEQYF. CDR3 sequence (DNA): TGTGCCAGCAGCCATAGACAGCACTACGAGCAGTACTTC.

The V gene is TRBV7-7, the J gene TRBJ2-1; a possible D gene is TRBD2 (5 bases). The CDR3 length is 17 residues. The germline gives CDR1 SSHAT, CDR2 FNYEAQ (reference sequence). V gave up 2 bases and J gave up 5 bases, with 19 bases separating them. CDR3 in DNA: TGTGCCAGCAGCTTAAGGCCGGTTGGGCTAGCCGACAATGAGCAGTTCTTC. Its protein is CASSLRPVGLADNEQFF.

This sequence joins TRBV19 and TRBJ2-7, with a possible D match to TRBD2 (5 bases). Trimming left V 3 bases short and J 3 bases short, with 9 bases between. The CDR3 is 13 amino acids. Germline V gene data show CDR1 as LNHDA and CDR2 as SQIVND (reference sequence). The CDR3 protein is CASSIGAGYEQYF. The CDR3 DNA reads TGTGCCAGTAGTATCGGTGCGGGCTACGAGCAGTACTTC.

This rearrangement joins TRBV5-6 to TRBJ2-6; 8 nucleotides align to TRBD1. CDR1 and CDR2 from the germline V gene are SGHDT and YYEEEE. This CDR3 is 17 amino acids long. V was pared by 0 bases and J by 0 bases, with 2 bases of the junction left unmatched. The CDR3 DNA follows: TGTGCCAGCAGCTTGGAGGGACAGGTCTCTGGGGCCAACGTCCTGACTTTC. Amino acid sequence: CASSLEGQVSGANVLTF.

The rearrangement links TRBV28 to TRBJ2-1; D not resolved. V dropped 4 bases and J dropped 4 bases, with 2 bases sitting between them. CDR1 and CDR2 (germline): MDHEN, SYDVKM. The CDR3 is 11 amino acids. CDR3 DNA sequence: TGTGCCAGCAGTTCGTACAATGAGCAGTTCTTC. As protein: CASSSYNEQFF.

The chain has TRBV5-1 and TRBJ1-1; D not certain. Germline assignment: CDR1 SGHRS and CDR2 YFSETQ. Trimming took 2 bases from V and 7 from J, leaving 12 bases between them. The length of the CDR3 is 13 residues. The CDR3 sequence: CASSFTTTGEAFF. The CDR3 coding sequence is TGCGCCAGCAGCTTTACCACGACGGGTGAAGCTTTCTTT.

CDR3 residues: CASSLDGAENGYTF. CDR3 DNA sequence: TGTGCCAGCAGCTTAGATGGGGCAGAGAATGGCTACACCTTC. This chain connects TRBV7-2 to TRBJ1-2; possible D gene TRBD1, 5 bases. CDR1 and CDR2 from the germline V gene are SGHTA and FQGNSA. Deletions cut 1 base from V and 6 bases from J, with 12 bases between. There are 14 residues in the CDR3.

This rearrangement joins TRBV4-3 to TRBJ2-3, with D perhaps TRBD2 (6 bases). The CDR3 is made up of 15 amino acids. V was cut by 3 bases and J by 1 base, with 11 bases left in between. Germline CDR1 and CDR2: LGHNA and YSLEER. The CDR3 DNA reads as TGCGCCAGCAGCCAGAGACTAGACGGCACAGATACGCAGTATTTT. This gives the protein CASSQRLDGTDTQYF.

The rearrangement joins TRBV13 to TRBJ1-2, with D tentatively TRBD1 (5 bases). The CDR3 contains 17 residues. V was pared by 1 base and J by 0 bases, with 15 bases between. CDR1 PRHDT and CDR2 FYEKMQ come from the germline V gene (reference sequence). The DNA of the CDR3 is TGTGCCAGCAGCTTAGCGGGGGGTTTGAATCCTAACTATGGCTACACCTTC. Amino acid sequence: CASSLAGGLNPNYGYTF.

The V call is TRBV7-3, the J call TRBJ2-3; D possibly corresponds to TRBD1 (6 bases). The germline gives CDR1 SGHTA, CDR2 FQGTGA. V shed 4 bases and J shed 6 bases, with 11 bases lying between them. The CDR3 consists of 13 residues. For the CDR3, the DNA is TGTGCCAGCAGCTCACACAGGGCGGATACGCAGTATTTT. Its translation is CASSSHRADTQYF.

The chain links TRBV4-2 to TRBJ2-1, with 7 bases identical to TRBD1. V gave up 1 base and J gave up 3 bases; unmatched junction bases: 3. In germline, CDR1 is LGHNA, CDR2 YNFKEQ. The CDR3 runs to 15 residues. The CDR3 DNA is TGTGCCAGCAGCCAAGTGGGGGACAGCTACAATGAGCAGTTCTTC. Translating gives CASSQVGDSYNEQFF.

This chain links TRBV7-9 with TRBJ2-1; 13 bases fit TRBD2. Germline loops: CDR1 SEHNR, CDR2 FQNEAQ (reference sequence). The CDR3 spans 17 residues. The J segment lost 5 bases and the V segment lost 5 bases, leaving 9 bases of the junction unmatched. The CDR3 region has the DNA TGTGCCAGCAGCCCCGGACTAGCGGGGGATTCCGACAATGAGCAGTTCTTC. Its protein product is CASSPGLAGDSDNEQFF.

V gene TRBV19 combines with J gene TRBJ1-5, with D perhaps TRBD1 (5 bases). Trimming removed 3 bases from V and 6 bases from J, with 12 bases in between. Germline CDR1 LNHDA, CDR2 SQIVND (reference sequence). The CDR3 contains 14 residues. The CDR3 is CASSIGGEGQPQHF. CDR3 DNA: TGTGCCAGTAGTATTGGGGGGGAGGGTCAGCCCCAGCATTTT.

This rearrangement joins TRBV7-2 to TRBJ1-1; TRBD1 is a possible D gene (5 bases). The CDR3 extends over 14 amino acids. The V end lost 3 bases, the J end lost 5 bases, and 13 bases lay between the germline ends. Germline CDR1 reads SGHTA; CDR2 reads FQGNSA. DNA of the CDR3: TGTGCCAGCAGCTTGGTGGGGGGAGGTACTGAAGCTTTCTTT. Amino acids: CASSLVGGGTEAFF. Using reference TRBV7-2 and TRBJ1-1 for the parts outside the CDR3, the full variable domain is GAGVSQSPSNKVTEKGKDVELRCDPISGHTALYWYRQSLGQGLEFLIYFQGNSAPDKSGLPSDRFSAERTGGSVSTLTIQRTQQEDSAVYLCASSLVGGGTEAFFGQGTRLTVV.

The chain has TRBV4-2 and TRBJ2-3; D is uncertain. The CDR3 is 17 residues long. Deletions cut 1 base from V and 5 bases from J, with 19 bases between. Germline values: CDR1 LGHNA, CDR2 YNFKEQ. The CDR3 DNA sequence: TGTGCCAGCAGCCAAGTTGCCGGTCCCTTCCGTGTAGATACGCAGTATTTT. Amino acids: CASSQVAGPFRVDTQYF.

The rearrangement links TRBV28 to TRBJ2-3; 9 bases agree with TRBD2. The germline V gene encodes CDR1 MDHEN and CDR2 SYDVKM. This CDR3 comprises 17 residues. V lost 1 base, J lost 0 bases, and 5 bases stayed unmatched. Here the CDR3 reads CASSLLLRGGSTDTQYF. The CDR3 bases are TGTGCCAGCAGTTTATTATTGCGGGGGGGTAGCACAGATACGCAGTATTTT.

This chain uses TRBV5-6 with TRBJ2-5; possible D gene TRBD1, 6 bases. In germline, CDR1 is SGHDT, CDR2 YYEEEE. V lost 5 bases, J lost 3 bases, and 17 bases lay in between. CDR3 length equals 15 residues. CDR3 sequence (DNA): TGTGCCAGCAGTTCGATCGGGGCAGGGGAAGAGACCCAGTACTTC. Its protein is CASSSIGAGEETQYF.

The V call is TRBV4-2, the J call TRBJ1-3, with 8 positions matching TRBD1. The CDR3 totals 15 residues. V was pared by 0 bases and J by 4 bases, with 2 bases of the junction left unmatched. Germline CDR1 is LGHNA and CDR2 is YNFKEQ. CDR3 amino acids: CASSQDWTGGNTIYF. DNA of the CDR3: TGTGCCAGCAGCCAAGATTGGACAGGGGGAAACACCATATATTTT.

The chain couples TRBV15 to TRBJ1-1; no definite D call. The CDR3 has 15 amino acids. Deletions cut 1 base from V and 1 base from J, with 10 bases between. Germline CDR1 and CDR2: LNHNV and YYDKDF (reference sequence). The DNA of the CDR3 is TGTGCCACCAGCAGAGTAGGAGCTCAGAACACTGAAGCTTTCTTT. This sequence encodes CATSRVGAQNTEAFF.

The chain uses TRBV5-4 and TRBJ2-5; D is perhaps TRBD2 (5 bases). Germline CDR1 is SGHNT and CDR2 is YYREEE (reference sequence). Trimming took 5 bases from V and 3 from J, leaving 14 bases between them. The CDR3 covers 14 residues. CDR3 in DNA: TGTGCCAGCAGATCCACATGGGGAGAAGAGACCCAGTACTTC. Translated, it gives CASRSTWGEETQYF.

This chain links TRBV5-6 with TRBJ1-1; 8 bases line up with TRBD1. This CDR3 contains 16 residues. Per the germline V gene, CDR1 is SGHDT and CDR2 is YYEEEE. After removal of 0 bases from V and 0 bases from J, the junction contained 4 bases not matched to a gene. DNA for the CDR3: TGTGCCAGCAGCTTGGGGTCAGGGGGCCTGAACACTGAAGCTTTCTTT. Residues: CASSLGSGGLNTEAFF. The whole variable domain, filled in from reference TRBV5-6 and TRBJ1-1, reads DAGVTQSPTHLIKTRGQQVTLRCSPKSGHDTVSWYQQALGQGPQFIFQYYEEEERQRGNFPDRFSGHQFPNYSSELNVNALLLGDSALYLCASSLGSGGLNTEAFFGQGTRLTVV.

This chain joins TRBV11-1 and TRBJ2-1; 7 nucleotides align to TRBD1. The V gene end was trimmed by 4 bases and the J gene end by 6 bases; junction bases not matched to a gene: 3. This CDR3 is built from 13 residues. The germline V gene encodes CDR1 SGHAT and CDR2 FQDESV (reference sequence). CDR3 residues: CASSSDRVNEQFF. The CDR3 bases are TGTGCCAGCAGCTCTGACAGGGTCAATGAGCAGTTCTTC.

The chain links TRBV5-1 to TRBJ2-7, with D perhaps TRBD2 (6 bases). The CDR3 length is 15 residues. Trimming took off 4 bases at V and 0 bases at J, with 14 bases between the two ends. Germline assignment: CDR1 SGHRS and CDR2 YFSETQ. Here the CDR3 reads CASSPGTGTSYEQYF. The CDR3 bases are TGCGCCAGCAGCCCAGGGACTGGGACCTCCTACGAGCAGTACTTC.